This TCR delta chain is drawn from a study of Vδ1+ human thymocytes (dated by TCRdb to the late 2010s). Some background on the complete study: mRNA-level TRG and TRD CDR3 repertoires of highly purified Vdelta1+ thymocytes from young children were characterised as a data resource. Validation of the multiplex-based CDR3 amplicon strategy against 5'RACE-based CDR3 amplicon generation methods had been performed previously. Beyond this particular receptor, the publication reports: Unlike the oligoclonal repertoires in peripheral blood, the thymic TRG and TRD repertoires appeared highly polyclonal, with Gaussian CDR3 length distributions. Donors did not cluster by age or sex, so the analyses were not stratified by age or sex. Even though sort purity was high, around 18% of thymic TRD sequences were Vdelta2 (and few were Vdelta3), which was not the case for the peripheral blood Vdelta1+ controls. Numerous TRG clonotypes were shared among donors (up to roughly 6.9x10^3), while TRD repertoires were essentially private (a maximum of roughly 120 shared). Because unexpected Vdelta2 sequences could lead to misinterpretation of bulk repertoire data, the authors recommended using highly purified populations and validating at the single-cell level.

CDR1 TSWWSYY and CDR2 QGS were looked up in the germline V gene. Including the terminal cysteine and phenylalanine, the CDR3 comprises 16 residues. Only the CDR3 part of the read is kept: 48 bases, read in frame from the first base. The junction carries 20 bases between V and J, which are trimmed by 9 bases and 0 bases respectively. RNA extraction was performed with the RNeasy mini kit, and reverse transcription was done with Superscript III. Multiplex PCR was used to generate CDR3 amplicons, with pooled V-gene forward primers and a constant-region reverse primer carrying Illumina adaptor overhangs. Amplicons were gel-purified, then indexed with Nextera index primers over eight extra PCR cycles and purified with AMPure XP beads. Sequencing of the libraries was done on an Illumina MiSeq using paired-end 250 bp reads, dual indexing and an approximately 22% PhiX spike-in. In the paper's pipeline: Reads were quality checked with FastQC, and TRG read pairs were merged with ea-utils fastq-join. Annotation of sequences was performed with IMGT/HighV-QUEST, only productive sequences with unambiguous V-gene assignment were retained, and clonotypes were defined by identical CDR3 sequence. Downstream analysis used VDJtools 1.1.1, tcR 2.2.3, Treemap and vegan Shannon diversity in R 3.4.4. TCRdb reanalyzed the public reads with the CATT caller, and identical DNA sequences were merged afterwards. It is TCRdb's table, rather than the study itself, that gives the V and J calls and clone size. This sample is represented by tens of thousands of delta-chain clones; more than 15% of them were singletons. Under 0.55% of the sample rests with the top ten.

Concerning this clone itself: The clone's antigen remains unknown. Base qualities were left out, and no much larger clone turns up one base away.

Thymic samples were depleted of alphabeta T cells, then CD3+ TCRVdelta1+ TCRVdelta2- thymocytes were FACS-sorted. The purity of the sorted Vdelta1+ thymocytes was between roughly 97% and 99.6%. The thymic specimens were obtained from about eight paediatric patients who were undergoing corrective cardiac surgery and ranged in age from about 5 days to 16 months. The thymic tissue was dispersed, and mononuclear cells were isolated using a Histopaque-1077 density gradient. For staining, the antibodies used were anti-TCRVdelta1 clone TS8.2, anti-TCRVdelta2 clone B6, anti-CD3 clone HIT3a and anti-TCRalphabeta clone IP26.

The sequence derives from a boy under two years old who had congenital heart surgery. The source material was Vdelta1+ gamma-delta thymocytes from the thymus. The cell subset or site tag for this specimen amounts to: FACS-sorted CD3+ TCRalphabeta- TCRVdelta1+ TCRVdelta2- thymocytes. The receptor chain draws on TRDV1 and TRDJ1; TRDD3 is possibly the D segment (7 matching bases). The bases are TGTGCTCTCTTCCTTACTTGCGGGGGATACACCGATAAACTCATCTTT. Its translation is CALFLTCGGYTDKLIF.